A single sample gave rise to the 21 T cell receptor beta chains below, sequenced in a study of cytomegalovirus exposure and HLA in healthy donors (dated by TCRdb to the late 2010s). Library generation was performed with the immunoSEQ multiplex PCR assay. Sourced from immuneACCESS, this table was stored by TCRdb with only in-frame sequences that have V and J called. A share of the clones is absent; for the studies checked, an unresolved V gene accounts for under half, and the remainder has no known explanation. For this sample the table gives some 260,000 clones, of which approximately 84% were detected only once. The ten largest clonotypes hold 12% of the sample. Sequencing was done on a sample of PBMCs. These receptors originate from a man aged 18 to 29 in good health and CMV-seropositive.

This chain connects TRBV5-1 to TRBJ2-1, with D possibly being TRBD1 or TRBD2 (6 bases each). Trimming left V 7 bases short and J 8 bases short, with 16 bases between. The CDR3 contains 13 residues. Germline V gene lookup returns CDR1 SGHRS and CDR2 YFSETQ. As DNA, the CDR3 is TGCGCCAGCCAAGGGGGGCATCTGGATGAGCAGTTCTTC. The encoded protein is CASQGGHLDEQFF.

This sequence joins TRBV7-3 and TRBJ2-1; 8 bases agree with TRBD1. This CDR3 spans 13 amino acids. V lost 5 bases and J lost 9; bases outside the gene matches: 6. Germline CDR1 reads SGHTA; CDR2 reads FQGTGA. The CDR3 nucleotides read TGTGCCAGCAGCCCCAGGGGGCGGCCTGAGCAGTTCTTC. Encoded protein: CASSPRGRPEQFF.

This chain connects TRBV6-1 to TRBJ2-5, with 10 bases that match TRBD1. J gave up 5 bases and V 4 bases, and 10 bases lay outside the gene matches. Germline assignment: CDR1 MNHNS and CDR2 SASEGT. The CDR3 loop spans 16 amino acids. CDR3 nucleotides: TGTGCCAGCAGTGGATCCCGGGACAGGGGCCGGGAGACCCAGTACTTC. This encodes CASSGSRDRGRETQYF.

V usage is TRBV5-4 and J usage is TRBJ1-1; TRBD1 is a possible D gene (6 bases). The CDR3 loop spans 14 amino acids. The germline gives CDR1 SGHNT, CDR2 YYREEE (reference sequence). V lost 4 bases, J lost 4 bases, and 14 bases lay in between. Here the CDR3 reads CASSPPQGSTEAFF. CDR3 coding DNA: TGTGCCAGCAGCCCCCCCCAGGGGAGCACTGAAGCTTTCTTT.

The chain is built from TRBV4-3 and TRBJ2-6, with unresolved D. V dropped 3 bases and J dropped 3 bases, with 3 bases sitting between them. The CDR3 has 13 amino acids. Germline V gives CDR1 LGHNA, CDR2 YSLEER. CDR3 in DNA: TGCGCCAGCAGCCATGATGGGGCCAACGTCCTGACTTTC. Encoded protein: CASSHDGANVLTF.

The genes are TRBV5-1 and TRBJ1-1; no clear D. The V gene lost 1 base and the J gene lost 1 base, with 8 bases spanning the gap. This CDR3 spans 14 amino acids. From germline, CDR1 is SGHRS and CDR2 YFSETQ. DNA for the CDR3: TGCGCCAGCAGCTTGCTCCAAGGGAACACTGAAGCTTTCTTT. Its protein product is CASSLLQGNTEAFF.

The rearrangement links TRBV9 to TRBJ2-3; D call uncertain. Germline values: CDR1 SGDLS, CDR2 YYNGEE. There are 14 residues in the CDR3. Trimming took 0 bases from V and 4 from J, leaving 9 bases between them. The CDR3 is CASSVDLVSDTQYF. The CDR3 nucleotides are TGTGCCAGCAGCGTAGATCTAGTTTCAGATACGCAGTATTTT.

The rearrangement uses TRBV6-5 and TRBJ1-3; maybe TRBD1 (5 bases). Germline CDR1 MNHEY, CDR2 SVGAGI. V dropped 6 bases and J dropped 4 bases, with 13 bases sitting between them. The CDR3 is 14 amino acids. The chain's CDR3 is CASSTGPGGNTIYF. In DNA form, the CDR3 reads TGTGCCAGCAGCACGGGACCCGGGGGAAACACCATATATTTT.

The CDR3 protein is CASSLGAGINYGYTF. DNA for the CDR3: TGTGCCAGCAGCTTGGGCGCAGGAATTAACTATGGCTACACCTTC. The chain links TRBV5-4 to TRBJ1-2; D is ambiguous. The CDR3 loop spans 15 amino acids. Germline loops: CDR1 SGHNT, CDR2 YYREEE (reference sequence). V lost 0 bases and J 1 base, leaving 10 bases between the germline ends.

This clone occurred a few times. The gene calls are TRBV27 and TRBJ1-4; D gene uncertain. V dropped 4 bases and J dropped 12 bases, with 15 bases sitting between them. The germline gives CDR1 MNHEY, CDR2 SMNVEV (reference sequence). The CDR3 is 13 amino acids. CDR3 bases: TGTGCCAGCAGTTCCAGATTTTTGGAGGAACTGTTTTTT. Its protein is CASSSRFLEELFF. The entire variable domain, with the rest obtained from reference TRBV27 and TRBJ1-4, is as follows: EAQVTQNPRYLITVTGKKLTVTCSQNMNHEYMSWYRQDPGLGLRQIYYSMNVEVTDKGDVPEGYKVSRKEKRNFPLILESPSPNQTSLYFCASSSRFLEELFFGSGTQLSVL.

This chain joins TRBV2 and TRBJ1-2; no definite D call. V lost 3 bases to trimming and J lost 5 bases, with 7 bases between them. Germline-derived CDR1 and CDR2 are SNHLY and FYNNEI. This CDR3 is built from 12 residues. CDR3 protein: CASSDSGYGYTF. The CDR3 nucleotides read TGTGCCAGCAGTGACTCAGGTTATGGCTACACCTTC.

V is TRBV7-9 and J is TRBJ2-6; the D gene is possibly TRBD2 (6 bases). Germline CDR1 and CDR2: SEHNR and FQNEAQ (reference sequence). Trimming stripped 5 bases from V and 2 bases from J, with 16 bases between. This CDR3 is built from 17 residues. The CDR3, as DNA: TGTGCCAGCAGCCTCCGGGACTTCCGCGCTGGGGCCAACGTCCTGACTTTC. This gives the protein CASSLRDFRAGANVLTF. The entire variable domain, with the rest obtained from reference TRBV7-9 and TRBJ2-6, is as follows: DTGVSQNPRHKITKRGQNVTFRCDPISEHNRLYWYRQTLGQGPEFLTYFQNEAQLEKSRLLSDRFSAERPKGSFSTLEIQRTEQGDSAMYLCASSLRDFRAGANVLTFGAGSRLTVL.

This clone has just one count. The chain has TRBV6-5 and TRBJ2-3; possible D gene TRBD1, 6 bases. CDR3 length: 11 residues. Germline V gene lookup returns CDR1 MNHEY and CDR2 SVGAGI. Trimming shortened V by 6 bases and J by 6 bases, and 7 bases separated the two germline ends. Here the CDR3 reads CASRRGDTQYF. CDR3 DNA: TGTGCCAGCAGGAGGGGGGATACGCAGTATTTT.

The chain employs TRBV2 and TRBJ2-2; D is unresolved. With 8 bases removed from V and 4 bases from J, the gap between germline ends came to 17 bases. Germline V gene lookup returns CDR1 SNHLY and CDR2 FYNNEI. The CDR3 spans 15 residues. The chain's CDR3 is CASVRNRRTTGELFF. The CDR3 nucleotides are TGTGCCAGCGTTAGGAACCGTAGGACCACCGGGGAGCTGTTTTTT.

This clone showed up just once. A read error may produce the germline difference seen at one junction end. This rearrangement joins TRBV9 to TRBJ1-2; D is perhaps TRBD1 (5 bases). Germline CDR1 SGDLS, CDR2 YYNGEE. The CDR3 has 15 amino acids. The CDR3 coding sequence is TGTGCCAGCAGCGTAGATGGGGGGAGAATCGGGAACCCCAGCTTC. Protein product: CASSVDGGRIGNPSF.

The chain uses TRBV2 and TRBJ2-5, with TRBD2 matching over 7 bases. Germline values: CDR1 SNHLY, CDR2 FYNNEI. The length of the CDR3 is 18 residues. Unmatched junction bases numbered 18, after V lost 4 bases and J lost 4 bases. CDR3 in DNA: TGTGCCAGCAGTGTGCAGGCCGGGGCGGGAGCAAGGGGAGAGACCCAGTACTTC. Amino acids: CASSVQAGAGARGETQYF.

The CDR3 DNA follows: TGTGCCAGCAGTCTCACGGACAGCGGCTATGGCTACACCTTC. Its translation is CASSLTDSGYGYTF. The gene calls are TRBV27 and TRBJ1-2, with D tentatively TRBD1 (6 bases). Trimming cost V 5 bases and J 4 bases, with 14 bases left between them. Germline V gives CDR1 MNHEY, CDR2 SMNVEV (reference sequence). The CDR3 spans 14 residues.

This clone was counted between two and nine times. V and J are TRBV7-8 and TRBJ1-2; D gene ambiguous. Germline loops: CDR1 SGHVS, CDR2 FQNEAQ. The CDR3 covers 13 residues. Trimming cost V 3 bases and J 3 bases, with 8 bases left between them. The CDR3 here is CASSFGLDYGYTF. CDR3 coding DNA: TGTGCCAGCAGCTTCGGGCTCGACTATGGCTACACCTTC.

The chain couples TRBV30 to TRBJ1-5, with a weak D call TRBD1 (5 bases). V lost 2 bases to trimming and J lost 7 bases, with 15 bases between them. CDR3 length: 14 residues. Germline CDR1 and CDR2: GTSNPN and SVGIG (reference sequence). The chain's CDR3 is CAWSRQGRRQPQHF. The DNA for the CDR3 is TGTGCCTGGAGTCGCCAGGGAAGACGGCAGCCCCAGCATTTT.

The CDR3 sequence is CSVEWWQGVSGELFF. The CDR3 nucleotides are TGCAGCGTTGAATGGTGGCAGGGCGTCTCCGGGGAGCTGTTTTTT. The chain has TRBV29-1 and TRBJ2-2; the D gene is possibly TRBD1 (5 bases). V gave up 2 bases and J gave up 6 bases, with 16 bases separating them. Germline assignment: CDR1 SQVTM and CDR2 ANQGSEA. This CDR3 region has 15 residues.

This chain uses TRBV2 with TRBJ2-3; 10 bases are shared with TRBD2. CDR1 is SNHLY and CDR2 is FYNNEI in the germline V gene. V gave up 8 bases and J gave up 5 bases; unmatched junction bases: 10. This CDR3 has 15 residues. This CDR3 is CASGLAGVGGDTQYF. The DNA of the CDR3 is TGTGCCAGCGGGCTAGCGGGGGTCGGGGGAGATACGCAGTATTTT.